A selection of T cell receptor beta chains follows, all from one sample in a study of OX40 agonist ivuxolimab in advanced cancers. Clones were read by immunoSEQ multiplex PCR, and TCRdb kept only the in-frame ones, dropping some. The sample has under 80,000 clones; 90% to 95% are singletons. Here the sequenced sample was CD4+ or CD8+ T cells sorted from blood, taken in a trial of the OX40 agonist ivuxolimab. These TCRs come from an adult with an advanced solid tumor such as melanoma, head and neck, liver or kidney cancer. Both conserved end residues are part of each CDR3. A D gene is named only where the DNA matches it firmly. Clone size appears in some rows only: once, few, many, or a class for an expanded clone.

D: -; V: TRBV10-3; J: TRBJ1-3; size: once; DNA: TGTGCCATCAGCGGGGGGGAGTTCGGGCGCCCCTCTGGAAACACCATATATTTT; CDR3: CAISGGEFGRPSGNTIYF
D: -; V: TRBV4-1; J: TRBJ2-6; size: -; DNA: TGCGCCAGCAGCCAGGGACTGGCTGGGGCCAACGTCCTGACTTTC; CDR3: CASSQGLAGANVLTF
D: TRBD1; V: TRBV18; J: TRBJ2-5; size: once; DNA: TGTGCCAGCTCACCAGGGACAGCAGAAGAGACCCAGTACTTC; CDR3: CASSPGTAEETQYF
D: TRBD2; V: TRBV29-1; J: TRBJ2-7; size: -; DNA: TGCAGCGCAGGACTAGCGGGAGGTGGGGGTGGATACGAGCAGTACTTC; CDR3: CSAGLAGGGGGYEQYF
D: -; V: TRBV28; J: TRBJ2-7; size: -; DNA: TGTGCCAGCACCGAACGGGAGGGGGCGCGCTACGAGCAGTACTTC; CDR3: CASTEREGARYEQYF
D: TRBD1; V: TRBV27; J: TRBJ1-6; size: -; DNA: TGTGCCAGCAGTTTTGATCGACAGGGTTGGACACCCCTCCACTTT; CDR3: CASSFDRQGWTPLHF
D: TRBD1; V: TRBV7-9; J: TRBJ1-3; size: once; DNA: TGTGCCAGCAGCTCCACAGGGGTTGGAAACACCATATATTTT; CDR3: CASSSTGVGNTIYF
D: -; V: TRBV6-1; J: TRBJ2-2; size: -; DNA: TGTGCCAGCAGTGACAGAGGGGGGGCAAACACCGGGGAGCTGTTTTTT; CDR3: CASSDRGGANTGELFF
D: -; V: TRBV11-1; J: TRBJ1-1; size: -; DNA: TGTGCCAGCAGCTTAGCAGCTAACACTGAAGCTTTCTTT; CDR3: CASSLAANTEAFF
D: -; V: TRBV30; J: TRBJ2-6; size: -; DNA: TGTGCCTGGAGGACAGGTGGCTCTGGGGCCAACGTCCTGACTTTC; CDR3: CAWRTGGSGANVLTF
D: -; V: TRBV6-1; J: TRBJ2-1; size: -; DNA: TGTGCCAGCAGTGAACGGGGCAGAGCGAGCTCCTACAATGAGCAGTTCTTC; CDR3: CASSERGRASSYNEQFF
D: TRBD1; V: TRBV28; J: TRBJ1-2; size: -; DNA: TGTGCCAGCAGTTTTCCGGGACAGGGTAACTATGGCTACACCTTC; CDR3: CASSFPGQGNYGYTF
D: -; V: TRBV5-4; J: TRBJ2-5; size: -; DNA: TGTGCCAGCAGCAGCTACGAGACCCAGTACTTC; CDR3: CASSSYETQYF
D: TRBD1; V: TRBV27; J: TRBJ1-6; size: -; DNA: TGTGCCAGCAGTCCAGACAGGGCCCGTGGGTCACCCCTCCACTTT; CDR3: CASSPDRARGSPLHF
D: TRBD2; V: TRBV29-1; J: TRBJ2-1; size: -; DNA: TGCAGCGTTGAGATGGGACTAGCGGACTCCTACAATGAGCAGTTCTTC; CDR3: CSVEMGLADSYNEQFF
D: TRBD2; V: TRBV6-5; J: TRBJ2-7; size: -; DNA: TGTGCCAGCAGAACTAGCGGGAAGACCTACGAGCAGTACTTC; CDR3: CASRTSGKTYEQYF
D: TRBD1; V: TRBV18; J: TRBJ1-4; size: -; DNA: TGTGCCAGCTTCCCCGGACAGGGGGCCGCAGGCAATGAAAAACTGTTTTTT; CDR3: CASFPGQGAAGNEKLFF
D: -; V: TRBV12-5; J: TRBJ2-5; size: -; DNA: TGTGCTAGTGGTTCATCCCGCGGGGGCGGGCAAGAGACCCAGTACTTC; CDR3: CASGSSRGGGQETQYF
D: -; V: TRBV7-2; J: TRBJ2-3; size: -; DNA: TGTGCCAGCAGCTTCTCGTCAGATACGCAGTATTTT; CDR3: CASSFSSDTQYF
D: -; V: TRBV5-5; J: TRBJ1-1; size: -; DNA: TGTGCCAGCAGCTTGGCTCCGGGTGGGTACACTGAAGCTTTCTTT; CDR3: CASSLAPGGYTEAFF
D: -; V: TRBV6-6; J: TRBJ1-1; size: -; DNA: TGTGCCAGCAGTTATCAAGGGCTGGACACTGAAGCTTTCTTT; CDR3: CASSYQGLDTEAFF
D: -; V: TRBV7-9; J: TRBJ2-5; size: -; DNA: TGTGCCAGCAGCTTAGTGGAAGAGACCCAGTACTTC; CDR3: CASSLVEETQYF